These T cell receptor beta chains were read from a single sample in a study of OX40 agonist ivuxolimab in advanced cancers. Generated by immunoSEQ multiplex PCR, the TCRdb table keeps only in-frame clones and is missing some. The sample carries more than 70,000 clones, roughly 93% recorded once. This specimen consisted of CD4+ or CD8+ T cells sorted from blood, obtained in a trial of the OX40 agonist ivuxolimab. These receptor sequences come from an adult with an advanced solid tumor such as melanoma, head and neck, liver or kidney cancer. Each CDR3 is given with its conserved first and last residue. A D gene is named only where the DNA matches it firmly. Only some rows state a clone size, as once, few, many or a class for expanded clones.

v_gene	abundance	j_gene	d_gene	CDR3nt	CDR3aa
TRBV27	.	TRBJ1-6	TRBD1	TGTGCCAGCAGTCGGGACAGGGGAGGTAATTCACCCCTCCACTTT	CASSRDRGGNSPLHF
TRBV7-3	.	TRBJ2-1	.	TGTGCCAGCAGCTCGGGACCGCCGAGCTCCTACAATGAGCAGTTCTTC	CASSSGPPSSYNEQFF
TRBV5-4	.	TRBJ2-7	.	TGTGCCAGCAGCTTGGATCTAGGTGACAACTCCTACGAGCAGTACTTC	CASSLDLGDNSYEQYF
TRBV7-8	.	TRBJ2-3	.	TGTGCCAGCAGCGGAGGAGCAGATACGCAGTATTTT	CASSGGADTQYF
TRBV7-2	once	TRBJ2-2	.	TGTGCCAGCAGCTTAGCCGCGAGTGACGGGGAGCTGTTTTTT	CASSLAASDGELFF
TRBV4-1	.	TRBJ1-2	TRBD1	TGCGCCAGCAGCCTCACTTGGGGGACAGGGGGCGTTAACTATGGCTACACCTTC	CASSLTWGTGGVNYGYTF
TRBV18	.	TRBJ2-5	TRBD2	TGTGCCAGCTCACGGACAGCATGGACTAGCGGAAAAGAGACCCAGTACTTC	CASSRTAWTSGKETQYF
TRBV9	.	TRBJ2-7	TRBD1	TGTGCCAGCAGCGAAGGAGACAGGGGGTACTACGAGCAGTACTTC	CASSEGDRGYYEQYF
TRBV11-2	.	TRBJ1-5	TRBD1	TGTGCCAGCAGCTTAGAAGACAGGGGGCGGCCGGGCAATCAGCCCCAGCATTTT	CASSLEDRGRPGNQPQHF
TRBV7-2	.	TRBJ2-2	.	TGTGCCAGCAGCTTGGGGGTCAGGAACACCGGGGAGCTGTTTTTT	CASSLGVRNTGELFF
TRBV5-4	.	TRBJ2-7	.	TGTGCCAGCAGCTTGGCGGGCCAGGTCTACGAGCAGTACTTC	CASSLAGQVYEQYF
TRBV30	.	TRBJ1-1	TRBD1	TGTGCCTGGAGCGGGATGACAGGGACAGAAGCTTTCTTT	CAWSGMTGTEAFF
TRBV5-6	once	TRBJ2-5	.	TGTGCCAGCAGCTCCACGCGGGACAAAGAGACCCAGTACTTC	CASSSTRDKETQYF
TRBV28	.	TRBJ2-3	TRBD2	TGTGCCAGCAGCGAGAGGACTAGCCGGGGAGATACGCAGTATTTT	CASSERTSRGDTQYF
TRBV6-5	.	TRBJ1-1	.	TGTGCCAGCAGGGGAAGGGGGGCCTTGGGCACTGAAGCTTTCTTT	CASRGRGALGTEAFF
TRBV27	few	TRBJ2-2	TRBD2	TGTGCCAGCACCCCCGGGGGGGGACGCACCGGGGAGCTGTTTTTT	CASTPGGGRTGELFF
TRBV7-8	.	TRBJ2-7	TRBD1	TGTGCCAGCAGCTTAACGACAGGGGGCGAATACGAGCAGTACTTC	CASSLTTGGEYEQYF
TRBV7-9	.	TRBJ2-3	.	TGTGCCAGCAGCTTTACGCCAGATACGCAGTATTTT	CASSFTPDTQYF
TRBV28	.	TRBJ1-2	.	TGTGCCAGCGGGGAACAGGGCTTTGGCTATGGCTACACCTTC	CASGEQGFGYGYTF
TRBV11-2	.	TRBJ1-1	.	TGTGCCAGCAGCTTGCTCGAGAGCACTGAAGCTTTCTTT	CASSLLESTEAFF
TRBV4-2	.	TRBJ1-2	TRBD1	TGTGCCAGCAGCCAAAGGGACAGTGGAGATGGCTACACCTTC	CASSQRDSGDGYTF
TRBV7-2	.	TRBJ2-2	.	TGTGCCAGCAACGAGGGCGTCACCGTTAACACCGGGGAGCTGTTTTTT	CASNEGVTVNTGELFF
TRBV30	.	TRBJ1-1	.	TGTGCCTGGAGTGTACGGGCCCGCCGCGAAGACACTGAAGCTTTCTTT	CAWSVRARREDTEAFF
TRBV6-1	.	TRBJ1-1	.	TGTGCCAGCACCGGGTCTGTTACTGAAGCTTTCTTT	CASTGSVTEAFF
TRBV6-1	.	TRBJ2-3	.	TGTGCCAGCAGTGAATTCTGGGGAAGCACAGATACGCAGTATTTT	CASSEFWGSTDTQYF
TRBV7-8	.	TRBJ2-2	TRBD2	TGTGCCAGCACCCCAGCGGGAGCGAACACCGGGGAGCTGTTTTTT	CASTPAGANTGELFF
TRBV4-2	.	TRBJ1-1	.	TGTGCCAGCAGCGCACGACCCGAAGGTCCTGAAGCTTTCTTT	CASSARPEGPEAFF
TRBV6-5	.	TRBJ2-7	.	TGTGCCAGCAGTTACGACGGGAGAGCAGACGAGCAGTACTTC	CASSYDGRADEQYF
TRBV5-1	once	TRBJ1-1	.	TGCGCCAGCAGCTTGGCGCAGGATACGGGTACTGAAGCTTTCTTT	CASSLAQDTGTEAFF
TRBV5-1	.	TRBJ1-1	.	TGCGCCAGCAGCGGGTTGGGTGGTTCTACTGAAGCTTTCTTT	CASSGLGGSTEAFF
TRBV11-2	.	TRBJ2-1	.	TGTGCCAGCAGCTTCTCGCGAGGGGGTGGGACAAATGAGCAGTTCTTC	CASSFSRGGGTNEQFF
TRBV9	.	TRBJ2-1	TRBD1	TGTGCCAGCAGCGAGCATCGGACAGGGGGCCTAGGTGAGCAGTTCTTC	CASSEHRTGGLGEQFF
TRBV7-9	.	TRBJ2-7	TRBD1	TGTGCCAGCAGGTCCGGGACAGGGACGGGCGAGCAGTACTTC	CASRSGTGTGEQYF
TRBV6-5	.	TRBJ1-1	.	TGTGCCAGCAATGGTATCATGAACACTGAAGCTTTCTTT	CASNGIMNTEAFF
TRBV19	.	TRBJ2-2	TRBD2	TGTGCCAGTACCTCCGGGGGGGCGGTCACCGGGGAGCTGTTTTTT	CASTSGGAVTGELFF
TRBV5-4	.	TRBJ2-2	TRBD2	TGTGCCAGCAGCTTGGGACGGGGGGCGAACACCGGGGAGCTGTTTTTT	CASSLGRGANTGELFF
TRBV4-3	.	TRBJ2-5	.	TGCGCCAGCAGCCAAGACTACGCAGGGATCAAGCGGGAGACCCAGTACTTC	CASSQDYAGIKRETQYF
TRBV7-2	.	TRBJ2-1	TRBD2	TGTGCCAGCAGCTTGACTAGCGGATACAATGAGCAGTTCTTC	CASSLTSGYNEQFF
TRBV7-2	.	TRBJ1-3	.	TGTGCCAGCAGCTTAGGGACCGCTGACTCTGGAAACACCATATATTTT	CASSLGTADSGNTIYF
TRBV7-9	.	TRBJ2-3	.	TGTGCCAGCAGCCCCGGGGGATACACAGATACGCAGTATTTT	CASSPGGYTDTQYF
TRBV5-4	.	TRBJ2-1	.	TGTGCCAGCAGCGAACTAGTTAGCTCCTACAATGAGCAGTTCTTC	CASSELVSSYNEQFF
TRBV6-6	.	TRBJ2-3	.	TGTGCCAGCTCGGAGGGATCAGATACGCAGTATTTT	CASSEGSDTQYF
TRBV6-5	.	TRBJ1-4	TRBD1	TGTGCCAGCAGTTACCAGGGGGCAGGGGAAAAACTGTTTTTT	CASSYQGAGEKLFF
TRBV19	.	TRBJ1-3	.	TGTGCCAGTAGTATCCAAGGGCATGGAAACACCATATATTTT	CASSIQGHGNTIYF
TRBV6-5	.	TRBJ2-2	.	TGTGCCAGCAGTTACCTACAGGGTAGCGGGGAGCTGTTTTTT	CASSYLQGSGELFF
TRBV6-6	.	TRBJ1-4	.	TGTGCCAGCAGTCCCGGGGAAAAACTGTTTTTT	CASSPGEKLFF
TRBV7-3	.	TRBJ2-1	.	TGTGCCAGCAGCTACTCACCCGCTCGGTACAATGAGCAGTTCTTC	CASSYSPARYNEQFF
TRBV2	.	TRBJ2-7	TRBD1	TGTGCCAGCAGCTCCGGGACAGGGGGCTTCTACGAGCAGTACTTC	CASSSGTGGFYEQYF